The sequence of this TCR beta chain was determined in a study of blood T cell repertoires in COVID-19. As for the study in general: Acute and convalescent COVID-19 samples came from the United States, Italy and Spain.

The J segment lost 5 bases and the V segment lost 5 bases, leaving 5 bases of the junction unmatched. The CDR3 is 14 residues long. Germline V gene lookup returns CDR1 SGHTA and CDR2 FQGNSA. Here immunoSEQ multiplex PCR was the method, and the copy in TCRdb shows in-frame clones only, minus some. This table holds 70,000 or so clones, about 74% found once. This chain joins TRBV7-2 and TRBJ2-7; 11 bases line up with TRBD2. The sample comprised peripheral blood. The receptor was derived from a human donor in a cohort sampled during active COVID-19. CDR3 region: CASSDSGGAHEQYF. CDR3 DNA sequence: TGTGCCAGCAGCGATAGCGGGGGGGCACACGAGCAGTACTTC. The whole variable domain, remainder taken from reference TRBV7-2 and TRBJ2-7, is GAGVSQSPSNKVTEKGKDVELRCDPISGHTALYWYRQSLGQGLEFLIYFQGNSAPDKSGLPSDRFSAERTGGSVSTLTIQRTQQEDSAVYLCASSDSGGAHEQYFGPGTRLTVT.